This T cell receptor beta chain was sequenced in a study of T-cell reconstitution after alpha-beta-depleted transplantation in children. A library of TCRbeta sequences, prepared with unique molecular identifiers, was generated. Via MiXCR, TCRdb re-called the PCR reads, giving one row per CDR3 protein. The sample records about 110,000 distinct CDR3 sequences, 10% being singletons. This clonotype was counted many times. The CDR3 is 13 amino acids. With 4 bases removed from V and 0 bases from J, the gap between germline ends came to 5 bases. Germline V CDR1 and CDR2: SGHTA, FQGTGA. Sequencing used PBMCs from the stem cell graft donor, obtained from the stem cell graft. The clonotype comes from a human donor who donated a stem cell graft to a child with acute lymphoblastic leukemia. The rearrangement uses TRBV7-3 and TRBJ2-3; no definite D call. This CDR3 reads CASSSFSTDTQYF. The CDR3 DNA is TGTGCCAGCAGCTCCTTTAGCACAGATACGCAGTATTTT. Full variable domain (rest looked up from reference TRBV7-3 and TRBJ2-3): GAGVSQTPSNKVTEKGKYVELRCDPISGHTALYWYRQSLGQGPEFLIYFQGTGAADDSGLPNDRFFAVRPEGSVSTLKIQRTERGDSAVYLCASSSFSTDTQYFGPGTRLTVL.